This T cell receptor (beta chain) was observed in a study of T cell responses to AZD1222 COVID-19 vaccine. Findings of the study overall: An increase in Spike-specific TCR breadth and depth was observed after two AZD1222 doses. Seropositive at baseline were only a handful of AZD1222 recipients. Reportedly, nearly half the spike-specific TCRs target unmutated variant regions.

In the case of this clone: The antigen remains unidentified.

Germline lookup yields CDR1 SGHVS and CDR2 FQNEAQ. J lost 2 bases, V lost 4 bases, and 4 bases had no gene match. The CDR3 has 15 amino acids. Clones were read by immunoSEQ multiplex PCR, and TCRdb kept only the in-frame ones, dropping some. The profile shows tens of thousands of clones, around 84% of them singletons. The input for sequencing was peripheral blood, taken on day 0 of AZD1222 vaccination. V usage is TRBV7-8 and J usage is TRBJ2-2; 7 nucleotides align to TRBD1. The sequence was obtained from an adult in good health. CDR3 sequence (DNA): TGTGCCAGCAGCTCCCGGACAGGAAACACCGGGGAGCTGTTTTTT. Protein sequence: CASSSRTGNTGELFF.